Described below is a single T cell receptor (beta chain) sequence and its context. What it recognizes is unknown. This entry comes from a study of Ad26.COV2.S vaccination and SARS-CoV-2 variants. Method: immunoSEQ multiplex PCR; TCRdb's copy keeps in-frame clones and lacks some. The table shows around 450,000 clones, with 88% occurring only once. The treatment here: around 19 received Ad26.COV2.S at low or high dose, single or two shots; 5 received placebo; per-sample allocation not given. Repertoires come from day 63 after the first vaccine or placebo injection. An adult aged 18-55 years in Boston served as the donor. The CDR3 length is 17 residues. The germline V gene encodes CDR1 LNHNV and CDR2 YYDKDF (reference sequence). The V gene end was trimmed by 1 base and the J gene end by 5 bases; junction bases not matched to a gene: 8. General study findings and limits: In TCR breadth and depth analyses, total T cell responses may have been underestimated. Comparability of non-spike TCR breadth was observed across vaccine and placebo recipients.

The V and J genes are TRBV15 and TRBJ2-5; 12 nucleotides align to TRBD1. The material sequenced was peripheral blood, taken in a trial of Ad26.COV2.S vaccine versus placebo. This TCR was sampled from a person between 18 and 65 years old who received the Ad26.COV2.S COVID-19 vaccine or a placebo. The CDR3 reads CATSRVVGTGGMETQYF. The CDR3 DNA sequence: TGTGCCACCAGCAGAGTCGTAGGGACAGGGGGCATGGAGACCCAGTACTTC.